The clone carrying this T cell receptor beta chain has only a few counts. The sample holds other DNA sequences that translate to the same CDR3. The table came from immunoSEQ multiplex PCR; TCRdb's copy has only in-frame clones and leaves some out. Among about 590,000 clones listed, nearly 97% were seen once. The J segment lost 1 base and the V segment lost 5 bases, leaving 2 bases of the junction unmatched. The CDR3 contains 14 residues. Germline CDR1 and CDR2: MNHEY and SMNVEV (reference sequence). This specimen comes from a study of shared clonotypes between healthy human individuals. Naive CD8 cells, CD45RO-negative and positively selected for CCR7, excluded terminally differentiated effector memory CD45RA+ cells.

The chain carries TRBV27 and TRBJ2-3; 8 bases match TRBD1. Sequenced sample: naive CD8+ T cells sorted from blood. The TCR originated in a woman between 25 and 40 years old in good health. The CDR3 region is CASSRTGRTDTQYF. CDR3 DNA sequence: TGTGCCAGCAGTCGGACAGGGCGCACAGATACGCAGTATTTT.